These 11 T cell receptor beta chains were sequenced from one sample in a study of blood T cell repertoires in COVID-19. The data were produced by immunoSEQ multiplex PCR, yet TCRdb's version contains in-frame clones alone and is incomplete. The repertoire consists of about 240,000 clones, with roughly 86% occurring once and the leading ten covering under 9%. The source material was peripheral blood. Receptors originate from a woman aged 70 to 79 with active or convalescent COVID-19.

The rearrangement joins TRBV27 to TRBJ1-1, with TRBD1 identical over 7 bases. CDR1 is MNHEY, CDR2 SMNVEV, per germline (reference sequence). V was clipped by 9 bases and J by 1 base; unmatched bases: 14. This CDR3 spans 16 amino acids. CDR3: CASRGHGTEKNTEAFF. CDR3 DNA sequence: TGTGCCAGTAGGGGTCACGGGACAGAGAAGAACACTGAAGCTTTCTTT.

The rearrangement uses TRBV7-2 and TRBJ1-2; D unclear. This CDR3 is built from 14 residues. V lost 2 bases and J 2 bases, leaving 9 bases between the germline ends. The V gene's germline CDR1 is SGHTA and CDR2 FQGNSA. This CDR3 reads CASSLTGLNYGYTF. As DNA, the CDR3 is TGTGCCAGCAGCTTAACTGGTTTGAACTATGGCTACACCTTC.

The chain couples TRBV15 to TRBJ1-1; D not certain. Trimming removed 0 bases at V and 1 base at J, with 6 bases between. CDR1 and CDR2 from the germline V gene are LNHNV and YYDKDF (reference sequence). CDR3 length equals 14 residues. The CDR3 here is CATSRDRSNTEAFF. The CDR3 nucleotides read TGTGCCACCAGCAGAGACAGGTCGAACACTGAAGCTTTCTTT.

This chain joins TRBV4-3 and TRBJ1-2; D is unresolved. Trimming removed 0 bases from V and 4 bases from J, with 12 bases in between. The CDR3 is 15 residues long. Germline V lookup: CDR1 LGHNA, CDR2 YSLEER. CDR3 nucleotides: TGCGCCAGCAGCCAAGAAAGGGCGGGAATCTATGGCTACACCTTC. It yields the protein CASSQERAGIYGYTF.

The DNA of the CDR3 is TGTGCCACCAGGGAGGCAGGGGATCAGCCCCAGCATTTT. Protein sequence: CATREAGDQPQHF. V usage is TRBV24-1 and J usage is TRBJ1-5, with D tentatively TRBD1 (6 bases). With 7 bases removed from V and 5 bases from J, the gap between germline ends came to 11 bases. Germline V gene sequence: CDR1 KGHDR, CDR2 SFDVKD. The CDR3 runs 13 residues.

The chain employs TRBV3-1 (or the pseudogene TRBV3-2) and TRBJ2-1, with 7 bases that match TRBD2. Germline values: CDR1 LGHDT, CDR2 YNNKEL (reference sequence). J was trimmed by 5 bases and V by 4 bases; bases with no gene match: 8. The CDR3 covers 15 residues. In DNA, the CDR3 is TGTGCCAGCAGCCCCTGGACTAGGGCAAACAATGAGCAGTTCTTC. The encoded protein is CASSPWTRANNEQFF.

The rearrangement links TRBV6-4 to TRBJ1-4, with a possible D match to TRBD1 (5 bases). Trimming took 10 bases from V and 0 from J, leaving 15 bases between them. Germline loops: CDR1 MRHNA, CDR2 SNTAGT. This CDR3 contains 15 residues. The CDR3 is CANPTGTATNEKLFF. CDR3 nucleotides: TGTGCCAACCCCACAGGAACCGCAACTAATGAAAAACTGTTTTTT.

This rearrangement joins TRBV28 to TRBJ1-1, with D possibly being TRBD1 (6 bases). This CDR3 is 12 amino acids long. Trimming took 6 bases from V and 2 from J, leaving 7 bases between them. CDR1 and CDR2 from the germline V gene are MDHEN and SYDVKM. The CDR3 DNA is TGTGCCAGCAGAGGGGGAAACACTGAAGCTTTCTTT. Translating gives CASRGGNTEAFF.

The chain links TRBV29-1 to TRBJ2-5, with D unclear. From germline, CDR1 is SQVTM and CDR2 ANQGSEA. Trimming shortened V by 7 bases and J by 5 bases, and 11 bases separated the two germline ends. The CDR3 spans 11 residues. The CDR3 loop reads CSAGPVETQYF. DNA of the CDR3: TGCAGCGCTGGGCCCGTGGAGACCCAGTACTTC. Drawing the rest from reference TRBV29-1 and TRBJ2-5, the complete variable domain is SAVISQKPSRDICQRGTSLTIQCQVDSQVTMMFWYRQQPGQSLTLIATANQGSEATYESGFVIDKFPISRPNLTFSTLTVSNMSPEDSSIYLCSAGPVETQYFGPGTRLLVL.

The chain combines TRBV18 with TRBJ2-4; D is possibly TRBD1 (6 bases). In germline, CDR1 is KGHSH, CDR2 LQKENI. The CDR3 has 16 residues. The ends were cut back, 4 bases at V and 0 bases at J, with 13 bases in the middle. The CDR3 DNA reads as TGTGCCAGCTCACATACAGGGTTGAGAGCCAAAAACATTCAGTACTTC. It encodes CASSHTGLRAKNIQYF.

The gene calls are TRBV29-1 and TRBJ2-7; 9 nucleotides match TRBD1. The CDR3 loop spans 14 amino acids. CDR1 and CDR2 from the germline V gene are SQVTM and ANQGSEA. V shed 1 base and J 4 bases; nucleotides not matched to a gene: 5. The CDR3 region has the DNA TGCAGCGTTGAAGGTACAGGGGGCCCATACGAGCAGTACTTC. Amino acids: CSVEGTGGPYEQYF.